The rows below give T cell receptor beta chains drawn from one sample of a study of memory CD4+ T cells and cytomegalovirus serostatus. Measured with immunoSEQ multiplex PCR; TCRdb has only the in-frame clones, and not every one. The data show over 45,000 clones, with approximately 82% seen just once and roughly 0.5% held by the top ten. The specimen was memory CD4+ T cells from blood. The receptors originated from an adult in good health and CMV-seronegative. Some clones in this sample may be carry-over from other donors' samples. The CDR3 runs from the conserved cysteine through the conserved F or W. A D gene is named only where the DNA matches it firmly. Part of the rows lack a size; the others show once, few, many or a class for expanded clones.

-,-,TRBJ2-7,TRBV7-2,CASSLTLYEQYF,TGTGCCAGCAGCCTGACCCTCTACGAGCAGTACTTC
once,-,TRBJ2-5,TRBV5-4,CASSSDSLGQYF,TGTGCCAGCAGCTCCGACTCCCTCGGCCAGTACTTC
-,TRBD2,TRBJ2-3,TRBV28,CASSPPAVAGWTDTQYF,TGTGCCAGCAGTCCCCCAGCGGTAGCGGGTTGGACAGATACGCAGTATTTT
-,-,TRBJ2-3,TRBV9,CASSVDVGGADTQYF,TGTGCCAGCAGCGTAGACGTGGGGGGGGCTGATACGCAGTATTTT
-,-,TRBJ2-7,TRBV5-1,CASSWDRPYEQYF,TGCGCCAGCAGCTGGGACCGACCCTACGAGCAGTACTTC
-,TRBD1,TRBJ1-3,TRBV30,CAWSPPGGFGNTIYF,TGTGCCTGGAGCCCGCCAGGGGGCTTTGGAAACACCATATATTTT
-,-,TRBJ2-7,TRBV27,CASSPGRVWYYEQYF,TGTGCCAGCAGCCCGGGCAGGGTGTGGTACTACGAGCAGTACTTC
once,TRBD2,TRBJ2-5,TRBV11-2,CASSSYSLAGGGKTQYF,TGTGCCAGCAGCTCTTACTCACTAGCGGGAGGGGGTAAGACCCAGTACTTC
-,-,TRBJ1-1,TRBV5-1,CASSLIGGNTEAFF,TGCGCCAGCAGCTTGATCGGGGGGAACACTGAAGCTTTCTTT
-,TRBD2,TRBJ2-7,TRBV6-6,CASSRGRDEQYF,TGTGCCAGCAGCCGAGGGAGGGACGAGCAGTACTTC
-,-,TRBJ1-1,TRBV6-5,CASVGYLNTEAFF,TGTGCCAGCGTAGGGTATTTGAACACTGAAGCTTTCTTT
-,-,TRBJ2-7,TRBV28,CASSIGFSEQYF,TGTGCCAGCAGTATAGGGTTTTCCGAGCAGTACTTC
few,-,TRBJ1-4,TRBV12-5,CASGLGAGNEKLFF,TGTGCTAGTGGTTTAGGGGCAGGGAATGAAAAACTGTTTTTT
-,-,TRBJ1-3,TRBV7-2,CASSFRWENTIYF,TGTGCCAGCAGCTTTCGGTGGGAAAACACCATATATTTT
-,-,TRBJ2-7,TRBV7-9,CASSPPLGRGRDEQYF,TGTGCCAGCAGCCCTCCTCTAGGTCGGGGCCGGGACGAGCAGTACTTC
-,TRBD2,TRBJ2-3,TRBV5-1,CASSIGLAGKDTQYF,TGCGCCAGCAGCATCGGACTAGCGGGAAAGGATACGCAGTATTTT
-,TRBD1,TRBJ2-7,TRBV18,CASRSTGAYEQYF,TGTGCCAGCCGTTCTACAGGGGCCTACGAGCAGTACTTC
-,-,TRBJ2-7,TRBV28,CASSLITNTYEQYF,TGTGCCAGCAGTTTAATTACAAATACCTACGAGCAGTACTTC
few,-,TRBJ2-5,TRBV5-1,CASTGLETQYF,TGCGCCAGCACGGGGTTAGAGACCCAGTACTTC
-,-,TRBJ2-2,TRBV5-1,CASSWGEVSGELFF,TGCGCCAGCAGCTGGGGGGAGGTGTCCGGGGAGCTGTTTTTT
-,-,TRBJ1-1,TRBV7-2,CASSLTVNTEAFF,TGTGCCAGCAGCTTAACGGTGAACACTGAAGCTTTCTTT